This T cell receptor (beta chain) was observed in a study of blood T cell repertoires in COVID-19. Turning to the study itself: The United States, Italy and Spain supplied acute and convalescent COVID-19 samples. PBMCs, B-cell-depleted T cells, or T cells were the source of the cDNA or gDNA that made up the material.

TCRdb's table, derived via immunoSEQ multiplex PCR, lists solely in-frame clones and lacks some. The sample contains 170,000 or so clones, 65% to 85% of which appear only once. During active infection, Seattle patients enrolled and were then monitored through disease. CDR3 length equals 22 residues. The receptor's source is a middle-aged woman with COVID-19, enrolled during active disease. The sequencing sample was made of peripheral blood. The chain has TRBV21-1 and TRBJ2-6; TRBD1, the table's D call, lacks a check against the DNA. TRBV21-1 is tagged as a pseudogene. DNA for the CDR3: TGTGCCAGCAGCAAAGGGACCTTCAGGACAGGCCTTAAACTCCCTGGGGCCAACGTCCTGACTTTC. This sequence encodes CASSKGTFRTGLKLPGANVLTF.